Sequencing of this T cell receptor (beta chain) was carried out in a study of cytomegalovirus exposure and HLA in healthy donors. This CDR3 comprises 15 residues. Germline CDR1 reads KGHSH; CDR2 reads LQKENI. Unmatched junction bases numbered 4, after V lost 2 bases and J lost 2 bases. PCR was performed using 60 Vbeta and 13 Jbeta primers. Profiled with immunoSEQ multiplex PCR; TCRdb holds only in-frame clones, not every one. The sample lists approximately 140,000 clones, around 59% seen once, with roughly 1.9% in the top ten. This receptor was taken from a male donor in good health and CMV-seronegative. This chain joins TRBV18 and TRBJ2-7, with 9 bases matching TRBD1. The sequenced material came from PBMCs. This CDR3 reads CASSPSGTGPYEQYF. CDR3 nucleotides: TGTGCCAGCTCACCATCCGGGACAGGGCCCTACGAGCAGTACTTC.